A single sample gave rise to the 24 T cell receptor beta chains below, sequenced in a study of blood T cell repertoires in COVID-19 (TCRdb year 2020). Library preparation employed the immunoSEQ multiplex PCR assay. This immuneACCESS table, as held by TCRdb, lists in-frame sequences with V and J called but not all clones. Of the missing ones, under half trace to an unresolved V gene in checked studies; the others have no known cause. Present in this sample are around 320,000 clones, roughly 85% of which were seen just once. Together, the top ten hold roughly 7% of the sample. The sequenced sample consisted of peripheral blood. The receptors shown here come from a human donor in a cohort sampled during active COVID-19.

Many counts were recorded for this clone. J is TRBJ2-7 and V is TRBV6-1; TRBD1 matches at 10 bases. V shed 1 base and J 5 bases; nucleotides not matched to a gene: 2. The CDR3 sequence is 14 residues long. Germline V CDR1 and CDR2: MNHNS, SASEGT. CDR3 in DNA: TGTGCCAGCAGTGAAGGCGGGACAGGGGACGAGCAGTACTTC. It is translated as CASSEGGTGDEQYF.

The chain uses TRBV20-1 and TRBJ1-2; 7 bases are shared with TRBD1. CDR1 and CDR2 from the germline V gene are DFQATT and SNEGSKA (reference sequence). The CDR3 totals 15 residues. The V segment lost 3 bases and the J segment 8 bases; nucleotides outside the gene matches: 15. The CDR3 DNA sequence: TGCAGTGCTAGTCAAGACACAACAGGGGCAAAGGGCTACACCTTC. It codes for CSASQDTTGAKGYTF.

V is TRBV9 and J is TRBJ1-3; D unclear. Deletions cut 3 bases from V and 8 bases from J, with 15 bases between. Germline values: CDR1 SGDLS, CDR2 YYNGEE. The CDR3 covers 14 residues. Written as DNA, the CDR3 is TGTGCCAGCAGCGCAGACTCGTTTGCGGACACCATATATTTT. This gives the protein CASSADSFADTIYF.

This clone has just a few counts. The chain is built from TRBV6-5 and TRBJ1-2, with 7 bases that match TRBD1. Germline values: CDR1 MNHEY, CDR2 SVGAGI. Trimming cost V 2 bases and J 3 bases; bases outside gene matches: 0. CDR3 length: 13 residues. This CDR3 is CASSYGTDYGYTF. The CDR3 DNA reads as TGTGCCAGCAGTTACGGGACAGACTATGGCTACACCTTC.

The chain links TRBV7-9 to TRBJ2-2; 8 nucleotides agree with TRBD1. The V gene's germline CDR1 is SEHNR and CDR2 FQNEAQ (reference sequence). This CDR3 region has 14 residues. With V trimmed by 5 bases and J by 5 bases, 4 bases remained unmatched. The CDR3 spells CASSQTGVTGELFF. CDR3 bases: TGTGCCAGCAGCCAGACAGGGGTTACCGGGGAGCTGTTTTTT.

This chain joins TRBV19 and TRBJ1-5, with TRBD1 as a possible D gene (5 bases). The CDR3 is 16 residues long. CDR1 and CDR2 (germline): LNHDA, SQIVND (reference sequence). V was clipped by 6 bases and J by 4 bases, with 19 bases between them. The CDR3 sequence is CASSLLRGERNQPQHF. The CDR3 coding sequence is TGTGCCAGTAGCTTACTACGGGGGGAACGGAATCAGCCCCAGCATTTT.

The chain recombines TRBV3-1 (or the pseudogene TRBV3-2) with TRBJ2-3, with TRBD2 matching over 10 bases. The J segment lost 3 bases and the V segment lost 4 bases, leaving 7 bases of the junction unmatched. The CDR3 has 16 amino acids. Germline CDR1 reads LGHDT; CDR2 reads YNNKEL (reference sequence). The DNA for the CDR3 is TGTGCCAGCAGCCGCAAAACTAGCGGGGAAACAGATACGCAGTATTTT. It yields the protein CASSRKTSGETDTQYF.

The chain links TRBV7-2 to TRBJ2-1; 7 positions match TRBD2. CDR1 is SGHTA, CDR2 FQGNSA, per germline. This CDR3 has 15 amino acids. V dropped 1 base and J dropped 4; count of bases not matched to a gene: 4. The CDR3 DNA sequence: TGTGCCAGCAGCTTAGTAGCGGGTCTTTACAATGAGCAGTTCTTC. Translating it yields CASSLVAGLYNEQFF.

The rearrangement uses TRBV7-9 and TRBJ2-7; 8 bases map to TRBD1. V lost 5 bases, J lost 3 bases, and 9 bases stayed unmatched. CDR3 length equals 15 residues. Germline loops: CDR1 SEHNR, CDR2 FQNEAQ (reference sequence). This CDR3 reads CASSGLGTGRYEQYF. In nucleotides, the CDR3 is TGTGCCAGCAGCGGGCTGGGGACAGGTCGCTACGAGCAGTACTTC.

The rearrangement links TRBV6-8 to TRBJ2-7; the D gene is possibly TRBD1 (6 bases). This CDR3 spans 16 amino acids. Germline V CDR1 and CDR2: MNHGY, SAAAGT. The germline V and J ends were trimmed by 0 bases and 5 bases, with 17 bases remaining between them. As DNA, the CDR3 is TGTGCCAGCAGTTACTCGATAACCAGGGGACCCCACGAGCAGTACTTC. Translation: CASSYSITRGPHEQYF.

This sequence joins TRBV15 and TRBJ1-1; weak D call: TRBD1 (6 bases). The ends were cut back, 8 bases at V and 1 base at J, with 11 bases in the middle. Germline values: CDR1 LNHNV, CDR2 YYDKDF (reference sequence). The CDR3 contains 13 residues. DNA of the CDR3: TGTGCCACCGGGGAAGGGGGGAACACTGAAGCTTTCTTT. This translates into CATGEGGNTEAFF.

There are a few counts of this clone. The CDR3 DNA reads TGTGCCAGCAGCTTAACCCTGGGGGGACTAGGGACCGGGGAGCTGTTTTTT. It specifies CASSLTLGGLGTGELFF. The rearrangement joins TRBV7-3 to TRBJ2-2; TRBD2 matches 8 bases. Trimming at V came to 0 bases and at J to 5 bases, leaving 8 bases not matched to a gene. The germline CDR1 and CDR2 sequences are SGHTA and FQGTGA. CDR3 size: 17 residues.

CDR3 amino acids: CASSSQEQETQYF. CDR3 nucleotides: TGTGCCAGCAGCTCACAGGAGCAAGAGACCCAGTACTTC. The chain links TRBV5-4 to TRBJ2-5; tentative D call: TRBD1 (5 bases). There are 13 residues in the CDR3. Germline loops: CDR1 SGHNT, CDR2 YYREEE (reference sequence). V shed 3 bases and J shed 2 bases, with 8 bases lying between them.

The chain links TRBV7-9 to TRBJ1-1; D is uncertain. CDR1 SEHNR and CDR2 FQNEAQ come from the germline V gene (reference sequence). This CDR3 has 14 residues. V lost 5 bases and J 1 base, leaving 11 bases between the germline ends. The CDR3 protein is CASSPLNTNTEAFF. The CDR3 nucleotides are TGTGCCAGCAGCCCCCTTAACACGAACACTGAAGCTTTCTTT.

The gene calls are TRBV5-4 and TRBJ2-1; D remains unclear. The CDR3 has 11 residues. V was cut by 4 bases and J by 9 bases, with 8 bases left in between. CDR1 and CDR2 from the germline V gene are SGHNT and YYREEE (reference sequence). Here the CDR3 reads CASSAQSEQFF. The CDR3, as DNA: TGTGCCAGCAGCGCCCAGTCTGAGCAGTTCTTC.

The chain is built from TRBV5-1 and TRBJ2-3, with 8 bases identical to TRBD2. Trimming took 6 bases from V and 6 from J; bases not matched to a gene: 9. Germline-derived CDR1 and CDR2 are SGHRS and YFSETQ. The CDR3 consists of 14 residues. CDR3 sequence reads: CASKDGGAGDTQYF. The DNA of the CDR3 is TGCGCCAGCAAAGACGGGGGGGCCGGCGATACGCAGTATTTT.

This chain links TRBV6-2 or TRBV6-3 with TRBJ1-6; D gene ambiguous. The CDR3 totals 14 residues. Germline lookup yields CDR1 MNHEY and CDR2 SVGEGT. V lost 5 bases and J lost 10, with 15 bases in between. The CDR3 DNA reads TGTGCCAGCAGTCCCGGACGGGAAAGGTCACCCCTCCACTTT. This translates into CASSPGRERSPLHF.

The chain combines TRBV10-3 with TRBJ2-2; the D gene is possibly TRBD2 (6 bases). The V and J ends lost 0 bases and 0 bases respectively, with 8 bases between them. Germline values: CDR1 ENHRY, CDR2 SYGVKD. This CDR3 region has 16 residues. The CDR3 region has the DNA TGTGCCATCAGTGAGTCGGGGGGTACGAACACCGGGGAGCTGTTTTTT. It codes for CAISESGGTNTGELFF.

The rearrangement uses TRBV5-1 and TRBJ2-2; 9 nucleotides agree with TRBD1. The CDR3 runs 15 residues. Trimming removed 4 bases from V and 5 bases from J; junction bases left unmatched: 6. Germline CDR1 SGHRS, CDR2 YFSETQ. CDR3 nucleotides: TGCGCCAGCAGCCTGGACAGGGGATATACCGGGGAGCTGTTTTTT. Residues: CASSLDRGYTGELFF.

The chain couples TRBV7-9 to TRBJ1-2; the D gene is possibly TRBD1 (5 bases). The CDR3 sequence is 17 residues long. Germline V gene lookup returns CDR1 SEHNR and CDR2 FQNEAQ (reference sequence). Trimming took off 4 bases at V and 4 bases at J, with 22 bases between the two ends. CDR3 DNA sequence: TGTGCCAGCAGCTCGCCAAAGACAGAGCAGAGATTCTATGGCTACACCTTC. This codes for CASSSPKTEQRFYGYTF.

In its sample, this clone was seen once. The chain uses TRBV12-5 and TRBJ2-1, with 9 positions matching TRBD1. V lost 0 bases to trimming and J lost 9 bases; unmatched junction nucleotides: 9. Germline values: CDR1 LGHNT, CDR2 FRNRAP. CDR3 length equals 16 residues. The CDR3, as DNA: TGTGCTAGTGGTTTGGTACTAGGACAGGGGCTGGGTGAGCAGTTCTTC. Its protein product is CASGLVLGQGLGEQFF.

The rearrangement links TRBV19 to TRBJ1-5; 7 nucleotides align to TRBD1. Germline CDR1 and CDR2: LNHDA and SQIVND (reference sequence). J was trimmed by 5 bases and V by 5 bases; bases with no gene match: 6. This CDR3 contains 14 residues. DNA for the CDR3: TGTGCCAGTAGTGTCCAGGGGGGAGATCAGCCCCAGCATTTT. Amino acids: CASSVQGGDQPQHF.

This chain joins TRBV10-1 and TRBJ1-1, with unresolved D. Germline V gives CDR1 WNHNN, CDR2 SYGVQD (reference sequence). CDR3 length equals 14 residues. Trimming pared 2 bases from V and 0 bases from J, leaving 7 bases between. Written as DNA, the CDR3 is TGCGCCAGCAGTGAGACACCATTGAACACTGAAGCTTTCTTT. Translation gives CASSETPLNTEAFF.

The chain carries TRBV24-1 and TRBJ2-1, with 8 bases aligning to TRBD1. Germline CDR1 reads KGHDR; CDR2 reads SFDVKD. The junction had 8 bases not matched to a gene; V was cut back by 4 bases and J by 7 bases. The CDR3 runs to 15 residues. CDR3 sequence reads: CATSDRQGLKNEQFF. CDR3 DNA: TGTGCCACCAGTGACCGACAGGGGTTGAAGAATGAGCAGTTCTTC.